This TCR beta chain appears in the sequencing data of a study of CD8+CD57+ T cells in acquired aplastic anemia. Study-wide context: Sorted CD4+ and CD8+ cells gave an average of about 3 ug of DNA.

Patients selected for sequencing had displayed CD8+CD57+ cell expansion by flow cytometry. Untreated patients provided the blood samples, with no therapy given before sampling. Genomic DNA served as template for TCR beta VDJ and CDR3 profiling. TCRdb reprocessed the reads via MiXCR and lists one record per CDR3 protein. This table holds 150,000 to 200,000 distinct CDR3 sequences, about 50% found once. Losses at the gene ends were 5 bases for V and 2 bases for J; bases not matched to a gene: 7. The germline V gene encodes CDR1 SGHVS and CDR2 FNYEAQ. This CDR3 has 15 residues. Sequencing was performed on sorted CD4+, CD8+, or CD8+CD57+ T cells (not recorded which) from PBMCs. J is TRBJ2-3 and V is TRBV7-6; 7 bases align to TRBD1. This clonotype was sampled from a human donor with aplastic anemia. Here the CDR3 DNA reads TGTGCCAGCAGCGCAACGGGACAGCCCACAGATACGCAGTATTTT. Translation: CASSATGQPTDTQYF.